This TCR beta chain was retrieved from a study of T cell responses to AZD1222 COVID-19 vaccine (dated by TCRdb to the early 2020s). Regarding the complete study: AZD1222 recipients given second doses at about 4 weeks or at about 12 weeks were pooled, since spike-specific TCR depth and breadth were not found to differ between the two schedules. A total of 233 trial participants underwent TCR sequencing, of whom about 200 had received two doses of AZD1222 and around 26 had received two doses of the MenACWY control vaccine. Trial participants were enrolled by age into subgroups of 18-55, 56-69 and 70-plus years, and about 150, 27 and 61 TCR-sequenced participants, respectively, were included in these subgroups. Broader findings and caveats from the paper: Only six or seven AZD1222 recipients were SARS-CoV-2 seropositive at baseline, limiting conclusions about previously exposed vaccinees. In the small 56-69-year group, the increase in depth fell short of significance, most likely because of low power. Most participants were white British and females outnumbered males, and the authors suggested that clonal diversity may have been underestimated. The vaccine-associated CD4 TCRs covered the entire spike protein, and the dominant responses fell in regions 160-218 and 743-854. Because no day 14 peak-response samples were available, repertoires were characterized only after the peak T cell response. After two AZD1222 doses, spike-specific TCR breadth and depth were significantly higher than at day 0 and than in MenACWY recipients. Nearly half of unique spike-specific TCRs reportedly recognized epitopes outside regions mutated in the B.1.351 and B.1.1.7 variants.

Trimming takes 3 bases from V and 0 bases from J, and the germline ends sit 9 bases apart. The CDR3 goes from the cysteine to the phenylalanine over 15 residues. The read is trimmed to its CDR3 DNA, 45 bases read in frame from base 1. The germline V gene (reference sequence) sets CDR1 to LGHDT and CDR2 to YNNKEL. The CDR3 regions of human TCRbeta chains were analyzed by immunosequencing. On the study's bioinformatics: TCRs in the repertoires were matched against a reference library of SARS-CoV-2-specific TCRs that had been generated with the MIRA antigen-specificity platform. Breadth was defined as the fraction of unique TCRs that were SARS-CoV-2-associated, and depth was defined as the fraction of total T cells that were SARS-CoV-2-associated. Using the MIRA data, each spike-specific TCR was mapped to the spike region that the TCR reacts to and placed in a CD4 or CD8 class. Log10-transformed breadth and depth values were compared by one-way ANOVA with Sidak's multiple comparisons tests. TCRdb carries this immuneACCESS record with in-frame sequences only. Its versions omit some clonotypes, under half of them owing to an unresolved V gene in the studies checked, with the rest unexplained. Clonal size and the V and J genes are those of that table, whereas D and trimming came from the DNA. This sample lists about 140,000 clones; 92% were detected once. The biggest ten clones account for just over 3% of the sample.

The time point label, as the study defines it: baseline before first vaccination. Vaccinee samples were obtained from the UK trials COV001 and COV002, which included a single-blind randomized controlled phase 2/3 trial of AZD1222 (ChAdOx1 nCoV-19) in healthy adults. For TCRbeta chain sequencing, PBMC samples from trial participants were taken at day 0 and at day 28 after the second dose. Concerning this clone itself: The antigen this receptor binds is unknown. No base-level quality is on record; no much larger clone is a single base apart.

Rearrangement joined TRBV3-1 (or the pseudogene TRBV3-2) to TRBJ1-5; TRBD1 is perhaps the D gene, given 5 matching bases. The source is an adult in good health. The sequenced sample was peripheral blood, obtained on day 0 of AZD1222 vaccination. The DNA sequence follows: TGTGCCAGCAGCCAGGGACCCTTTAGCAATCAGCCCCAGCATTTT. Protein translation: CASSQGPFSNQPQHF.